This TCR beta chain originates from a study of cytomegalovirus exposure and HLA in healthy donors. Using immunoSEQ multiplex PCR, the repertoire was profiled, and TCRdb retains in-frame clones only, with some absent. The repertoire includes around 140,000 clones, roughly 87% of them detected once, and roughly 4.3% sits in the top ten. With respect to this clone: Its antigen remains unknown.

Study-level points and caveats: For cytomegalovirus status, the classifier reportedly gave diagnoses with high specificity and sensitivity.

Trimming removed 7 bases from V and 7 bases from J; junction bases left unmatched: 12. The germline V gene encodes CDR1 SGHRS and CDR2 YFSETQ. The CDR3 length is 15 residues. This clonotype was sampled from a man between 18 and 29 years old in good health and CMV-seropositive. The source material was PBMCs. J is TRBJ1-5 and V is TRBV5-1, with TRBD1 identical over 9 bases. This CDR3 reads CASSRTGEAGQPQHF. The CDR3 DNA reads as TGCGCCAGCTCTCGGACAGGGGAAGCCGGACAGCCCCAGCATTTT.